This entry concerns a single T cell receptor beta chain. Assay: immunoSEQ multiplex PCR; the TCRdb copy retains only in-frame clones and omits some. The sample carries around 100,000 clones, about nine tenths recorded once. The sample is drawn from a study of T cell changes during pregnancy in multiple sclerosis. V gave up 0 bases and J gave up 7 bases; unmatched junction bases: 11. CDR1 and CDR2 from the germline V gene are SGHRS and YFSETQ. The CDR3 is 17 residues long. The TCR comes from a female donor with multiple sclerosis, enrolled in a pregnancy study. Sequenced material: peripheral blood, taken in the second trimester of pregnancy. The rearrangement links TRBV5-1 to TRBJ1-4; 8 bases fit TRBD1. CDR3: CASSLAETQGEVEKLFF. In DNA, the CDR3 is TGCGCCAGCAGCTTGGCAGAAACACAGGGGGAGGTTGAAAAACTGTTTTTT. The full variable domain, its missing parts supplied by reference TRBV5-1 and TRBJ1-4, is KAGVTQTPRYLIKTRGQQVTLSCSPISGHRSVSWYQQTPGQGLQFLFEYFSETQRNKGNFPGRFSGRQFSNSRSEMNVSTLELGDSALYLCASSLAETQGEVEKLFFGSGTQLSVL.